These T cell receptor beta chains were read from a single sample in a study of cytomegalovirus exposure and HLA in healthy donors. The table came from immunoSEQ multiplex PCR; TCRdb's copy has only in-frame clones and leaves some out. The sample carries 100,000 to 120,000 clones, roughly 86% recorded once. What was sequenced was PBMCs. The source of these receptors is a middle-aged man in good health and CMV-seronegative. Both conserved end residues are part of each CDR3. The D gene is left open where the match is weak. Clone size appears in some rows only: once, few, many, or a class for an expanded clone.

d_gene,j_gene,v_gene,abundance,CDR3nt,CDR3aa
NA,TRBJ1-1,TRBV10-3,few,TGTGCCACCCGGGGGGGAGAGAACACTGAAGCTTTCTTT,CATRGGENTEAFF
NA,TRBJ1-6,TRBV5-1,NA,TGCGCCAGCAGCTTGGAGCGGGTCCGGAATTCACCCCTCCACTTT,CASSLERVRNSPLHF
NA,TRBJ2-2,TRBV29-1,NA,TGCAGCGGGGGGGTAACCGGGGAGCTGTTTTTT,CSGGVTGELFF
TRBD2,TRBJ2-7,TRBV7-7,NA,TGTGCCAGCAGCCCCCTAGCGGGTTCATCCTACGAGCAGTACTTC,CASSPLAGSSYEQYF
TRBD1,TRBJ2-5,TRBV2,NA,TGTGCCAGCAGTGTGGGGTTTAAGGGGGCTCAAGAGACCCAGTACTTC,CASSVGFKGAQETQYF
NA,TRBJ2-1,TRBV29-1,NA,TGCAGCGTTGTGGGTAGCATGGTCTACAATGAGCAGTTCTTC,CSVVGSMVYNEQFF
NA,TRBJ1-2,TRBV6-5,NA,TGTGCCAGCAGTTTCGACCTCCTGGGACTGTGGTATGGCTACACCTTC,CASSFDLLGLWYGYTF
TRBD1,TRBJ2-2,TRBV29-1,NA,TGCAGCTCAGGGGGATCGGACACCGGGGAGCTGTTTTTT,CSSGGSDTGELFF
NA,TRBJ1-5,TRBV7-8,NA,TGTGCCAGCAGCTTCGCACAGGTCGGTCAGCCCCAGCATTTT,CASSFAQVGQPQHF
NA,TRBJ2-2,TRBV6-1,NA,TGTGCCAGCAGTGAAGCGTGGGCGGGGGCCAACACCGGGGAGCTGTTTTTT,CASSEAWAGANTGELFF
TRBD1,TRBJ1-2,TRBV2,NA,TGTGCCAGCAGGACCGGGACAGAAATTGGCTACACCTTC,CASRTGTEIGYTF
NA,TRBJ1-4,TRBV4-3,NA,TGCGCCAGCAGCCAAGAACCAGGAACAACTAATGAAAAACTGTTTTTT,CASSQEPGTTNEKLFF
NA,TRBJ1-1,TRBV27,once,TGTGCCAGCCGACGGGGAACTGAAGCTTTCTTT,CASRRGTEAFF
NA,TRBJ1-1,TRBV11-2,NA,TGTGCCAGCAGCTTAGATAGGGAGACCTGGGCTTTCTTT,CASSLDRETWAFF
NA,TRBJ1-6,TRBV30,NA,TGTGCCTGGGGAGGGTGGTATAATTCACCCCTCCACTTT,CAWGGWYNSPLHF
TRBD2,TRBJ2-7,TRBV7-9,NA,TGTGCCAGCAGCTCGTTGCGGGGGGGCTTCACCTACGAGCAGTACTTC,CASSSLRGGFTYEQYF
TRBD1,TRBJ2-7,TRBV6-5,NA,TGTGCCAGCAGTTGGGGACAGTCCTACGAGCAGTACTTC,CASSWGQSYEQYF
NA,TRBJ2-1,TRBV9,NA,TGTGCCAGCAGTCCCCCTTTGCTCCGTGGAGGTGAGCAGTTCTTC,CASSPPLLRGGEQFF
NA,TRBJ1-2,TRBV7-9,NA,TGTGCCAGCAGCTTAAACCCTCCAAGGGGCGACGGGGGCTACACCTTC,CASSLNPPRGDGGYTF
TRBD2,TRBJ2-3,TRBV5-4,NA,TGTGCCAGCAGCTTGAAGGCGGGGGGGTCTAGCACAGATACGCAGTATTTT,CASSLKAGGSSTDTQYF
TRBD2,TRBJ2-7,TRBV10-2,NA,TGCGCCAGCTCCTTGGGGGGGAAGCCCTACGAGCAGTACTTC,CASSLGGKPYEQYF
NA,TRBJ1-4,TRBV5-1,NA,TGCGCCAGCAGCTTGGCCGGAGGGTCCGAAAAACTGTTTTTT,CASSLAGGSEKLFF
NA,TRBJ2-3,TRBV7-6,NA,TGTGCCAGCAGCTTAGGGTCTAGGGGTTCCACAGATACGCAGTATTTT,CASSLGSRGSTDTQYF
NA,TRBJ2-5,TRBV5-4,NA,TGTGCCAGCAGCTCTACAGGGTGGACGGAGACCCAGTACTTC,CASSSTGWTETQYF
NA,TRBJ1-2,TRBV28,NA,TGTGCCAGCAATAAGCGGAGGGGCTACACCTTC,CASNKRRGYTF
NA,TRBJ2-3,TRBV18,few,TGTGCCAGCTCCCCGGGATGGGAGGATACGCAGTATTTT,CASSPGWEDTQYF
NA,TRBJ1-2,TRBV29-1,once,TGCAGCGTTGAAGGGTGGCGGAACTATGGCTACACCTTC,CSVEGWRNYGYTF